The clone carrying this T cell receptor (beta chain) was seen just once. Its specificity is unknown. The data derive from a study of shared clonotypes between healthy human individuals. Several immunoSEQ plates held equal portions of the genomic DNA taken from each subset. The repertoire was sequenced with immunoSEQ multiplex PCR; TCRdb's copy has only in-frame clones and lacks some. Counted here are some 2,000,000 clones, about 95% occurring once; the ten biggest clones make up about 1.1%. Study results and caveats: In contrast to clonotypes shared by all four donors, non-shared clonotypes had lower generation probabilities.

Positive CCR7 selection of CD45RO-negative cells yielded the naive CD8 cells, and terminally differentiated effector memory CD45RA+ cells were excluded. The CDR3 covers 15 residues. Trimming took 3 bases from V and 4 from J; bases not matched to a gene: 5. Germline CDR1 reads SGDLS; CDR2 reads YYNGEE. The receptor's source is a young man in good health. Material for sequencing was naive CD8+ T cells sorted from blood. This sequence joins TRBV9 and TRBJ1-4, with 8 positions matching TRBD1. CDR3 in amino acids: CASSDRTGFNEKLFF. The CDR3 DNA reads as TGTGCCAGCAGCGACCGGACAGGGTTTAATGAAAAACTGTTTTTT.